This entry lists 4 T cell receptor beta chains sequenced from one sample in a study of Graves' ophthalmopathy and Graves' hyperthyroidism. The TCR beta CDR3 regions underwent amplification from RNA transcripts. The first round was an RT-PCR with HTBI primers, and the second round was a multiplex PCR. Via MiXCR, TCRdb re-called the multiplex PCR reads, giving one row per CDR3 protein. The data contain around 1.1 million distinct CDR3 sequences, 35% to 45% of them singletons. Sequencing was done on a sample of peripheral blood or thyroid tissue (not recorded which). Receptors were obtained from an adult man with Graves' hyperthyroidism.

For this clonotype: This sequence may be a read error, since a much larger clone differs from it by one base. The V call is TRBV5-4, the J call TRBJ2-5; D is perhaps TRBD2 (6 bases). Germline V gene sequence: CDR1 SGHNT, CDR2 YYREEE (reference sequence). This CDR3 is built from 14 residues. Here the CDR3 reads CASSLEGLQGTQYF. Here the CDR3 DNA reads TGTGCCAGCAGCTTGGAGGGACTGCAAGGGACCCAGTACTTC.

This chain uses TRBV12-3 or TRBV12-4 with TRBJ1-4, with D hard to call. Trimming cost V 5 bases and J 8 bases, with 9 bases left between them. CDR3 size: 12 residues. The CDR3 region is CASSAAREKLFF. CDR3 bases: TGTGCCAGCAGTGCGGCTAGGGAAAAACTGTTTTTT.

This clonotype was observed a few times. The chain employs TRBV7-2 and TRBJ2-7, with D perhaps matching TRBD1 (6 bases). V lost 1 base and J 4 bases, leaving 11 bases between the germline ends. From germline, CDR1 is SGHTA and CDR2 FQGNSA. This CDR3 region has 14 residues. DNA of the CDR3: TGTGCCAGCAGCTTAGGGTTCCAGGGGTACGAGCAGTACTTC. As protein: CASSLGFQGYEQYF.

This clonotype was recorded only once. The chain recombines TRBV24-1 with TRBJ1-3; the D gene is possibly TRBD1 (5 bases). V lost 2 bases and J 1 base, leaving 8 bases between the germline ends. CDR1 is KGHDR and CDR2 is SFDVKD in the germline V gene. The CDR3 extends over 15 amino acids. The CDR3 loop is CATSDSAGSGNTIYF. The CDR3 DNA reads TGTGCCACCAGTGATTCCGCAGGGTCTGGAAACACCATATATTTT.